This T cell receptor beta chain was observed in a study of blood T cell repertoires in COVID-19. Study as a whole: Samples taken during acute and convalescent COVID-19 were collected in the United States, Italy and Spain.

Trimming stripped 7 bases from V and 7 bases from J, with 21 bases between. Germline V CDR1 and CDR2: LNHDA, SQIVND (reference sequence). The CDR3 has 15 amino acids. This clone was observed a single time. In the study's own analysis: Estimation of nucleated cell counts relied on the amplification of reference gene primers. Generated by immunoSEQ multiplex PCR, the TCRdb table keeps only in-frame clones and is missing some. Clone size and the V and J calls come from that table; the DNA yielded D and trimming. The profile shows 270,000 or so clones, approximately 77% of them singletons. The sample was peripheral blood. This clonotype originated in a woman aged 18 to 35 with acute or convalescent COVID-19. The chain combines TRBV19 with TRBJ2-3; TRBD2 might be the D (6 bases). The CDR3 DNA follows: TGTGCCAGTACCACCCCGGTGGGGGGAGAGAATACGCAGTATTTT. This encodes CASTTPVGGENTQYF.